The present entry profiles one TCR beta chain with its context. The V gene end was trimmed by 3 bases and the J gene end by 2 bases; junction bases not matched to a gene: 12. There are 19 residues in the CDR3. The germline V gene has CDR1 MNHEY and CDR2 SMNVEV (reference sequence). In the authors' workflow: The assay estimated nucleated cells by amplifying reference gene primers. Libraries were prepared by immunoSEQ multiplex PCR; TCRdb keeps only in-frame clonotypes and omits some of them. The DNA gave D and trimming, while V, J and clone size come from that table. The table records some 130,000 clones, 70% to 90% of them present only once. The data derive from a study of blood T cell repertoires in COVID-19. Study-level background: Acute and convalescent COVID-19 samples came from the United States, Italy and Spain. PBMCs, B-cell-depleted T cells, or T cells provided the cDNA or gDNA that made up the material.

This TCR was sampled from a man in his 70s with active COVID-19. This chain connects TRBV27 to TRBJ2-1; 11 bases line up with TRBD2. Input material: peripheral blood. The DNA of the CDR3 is TGTGCCAGCAGTTTTCGTGCTAGCGGGAGGAGGAGCACCTACAATGAGCAGTTCTTC. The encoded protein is CASSFRASGRRSTYNEQFF.